These 16 T cell receptor beta chains share one sample of origin, sequenced in a study of shared clonotypes between healthy human individuals. The assay was immunoSEQ multiplex PCR, and TCRdb's table has in-frame clones only and misses some. The top ten clones hold roughly 1.7% of a sample with approximately 2,000,000 clones, about 93% of them seen once. Naive CD8 cells comprised CD45RO-negative, CCR7-positively selected cells, excluding terminally differentiated effector memory CD45RA+ cells. What was sequenced was naive CD8+ T cells from PBMCs. These receptors all come from a man younger than 35 in good health. Some clones in this sample may be carry-over from other donors' samples.

This rearrangement joins TRBV7-9 to TRBJ2-1; D ambiguous. CDR1 is SEHNR and CDR2 is FQNEAQ in the germline V gene (reference sequence). V was shortened by 1 base and J by 6 bases, with 10 bases between the two germline ends. The CDR3 loop spans 14 amino acids. CDR3 residues: CASSLVRRGNEQFF. The CDR3 DNA sequence: TGTGCCAGCAGCTTAGTTAGAAGAGGCAATGAGCAGTTCTTC.

This chain uses TRBV28 with TRBJ1-4; a possible D gene is TRBD1 (5 bases). V lost 7 bases and J lost 6, with 12 bases in between. The length of the CDR3 is 13 residues. Germline V CDR1 and CDR2: MDHEN, SYDVKM. CDR3 residues: CASIGRDDEKLFF. In nucleotides, the CDR3 is TGTGCCAGCATCGGCAGGGACGATGAAAAACTGTTTTTT.

The V call is TRBV5-4, the J call TRBJ2-2; weak D call: TRBD2 (5 bases). The length of the CDR3 is 16 residues. Trimming shortened V by 4 bases and J by 4 bases, and 17 bases separated the two germline ends. Germline assignment: CDR1 SGHNT and CDR2 YYREEE (reference sequence). In DNA form, the CDR3 reads TGTGCCAGCAGCCCTCCACGGGGATTTGGCACCGGGGAGCTGTTTTTT. This codes for CASSPPRGFGTGELFF.

This clone has only one observation. The genes are TRBV7-3 and TRBJ2-7; TRBD1 aligns across 11 bases. The CDR3 runs 14 residues. Germline V gene data show CDR1 as SGHTA and CDR2 as FQGTGA. Trimming removed 4 bases from V and 5 bases from J; junction bases left unmatched: 4. The CDR3 here is CASSWTGGGNEQYF. Written as DNA, the CDR3 is TGTGCCAGCAGCTGGACAGGGGGCGGGAACGAGCAGTACTTC.

This chain joins TRBV5-6 and TRBJ2-7, with 9 nucleotides matching TRBD1. This CDR3 spans 14 amino acids. Germline V gives CDR1 SGHDT, CDR2 YYEEEE. V shed 4 bases, J shed 4 bases, and the junction held 6 bases outside the gene matches. CDR3 nucleotides: TGTGCCAGCAGCCACGGGACAGGGACGTACGAGCAGTACTTC. Protein sequence: CASSHGTGTYEQYF.

The gene calls are TRBV6-5 and TRBJ1-2, with no clear D. Germline V CDR1 and CDR2: MNHEY, SVGAGI. Trimming pared 5 bases from V and 1 base from J, leaving 8 bases between. The CDR3 runs to 13 residues. The DNA of the CDR3 is TGTGCCAGCAGTCCCGGTCGTAACTATGGCTACACCTTC. Its translation: CASSPGRNYGYTF.

The gene calls are TRBV4-1 and TRBJ2-7; D remains unclear. Germline V gives CDR1 MGHRA, CDR2 YSYEKL. This CDR3 spans 15 amino acids. Trimming took 3 bases from V and 4 from J, leaving 16 bases between them. CDR3 loop: CASSHSPQSNYEQYF. The CDR3 bases are TGCGCCAGCAGCCATAGTCCACAGTCTAATTACGAGCAGTACTTC.

This chain connects TRBV7-8 to TRBJ1-1; 9 nucleotides align to TRBD1. CDR1 and CDR2 from the germline V gene are SGHVS and FQNEAQ. The CDR3 length is 17 residues. With 2 bases clipped from V and 5 bases from J, the junction kept 12 bases outside the gene matches. CDR3 protein: CASSLTGGHRIGTEAFF. DNA for the CDR3: TGTGCCAGCAGCTTAACAGGGGGCCACCGTATTGGGACTGAAGCTTTCTTT. Drawing the rest from reference TRBV7-8 and TRBJ1-1, the complete variable domain is GAGVSQSPRYKVAKRGQDVALRCDPISGHVSLFWYQQALGQGPEFLTYFQNEAQLDKSGLPSDRFFAERPEGSVSTLKIQRTQQEDSAVYLCASSLTGGHRIGTEAFFGQGTRLTVV.

This clone appeared once. The chain employs TRBV6-5 and TRBJ1-1; the D gene is possibly TRBD1 (6 bases). The CDR3 runs to 15 residues. V was clipped by 0 bases and J by 0 bases, with 8 bases between them. Germline CDR1 is MNHEY and CDR2 is SVGAGI. CDR3 protein: CASSYSDRLNTEAFF. CDR3 in DNA: TGTGCCAGCAGTTACTCAGACAGGCTGAACACTGAAGCTTTCTTT.

J is TRBJ2-7 and V is TRBV27; perhaps TRBD1 as D (6 bases). The CDR3 is 13 residues long. The germline CDR1 and CDR2 sequences are MNHEY and SMNVEV (reference sequence). With 4 bases removed from V and 4 bases from J, the gap between germline ends came to 11 bases. CDR3 sequence reads: CASSYRVYYEQYF. The CDR3 DNA reads TGTGCCAGCAGTTACAGGGTCTATTACGAGCAGTACTTC.

As regards this clone: Other DNA variants within this sample encode the same CDR3. The rearrangement links TRBV28 to TRBJ2-7; D uncertain. This CDR3 has 12 residues. Looked up from germline, CDR1 is MDHEN and CDR2 is SYDVKM. V lost 4 bases and J 3 bases, leaving 7 bases between the germline ends. CDR3 loop: CASSSPYYEQYF. DNA of the CDR3: TGTGCCAGCAGTTCCCCCTACTACGAGCAGTACTTC.

This sequence joins TRBV11-2 and TRBJ1-5; D is perhaps TRBD1 (5 bases). CDR1 is SGHAT and CDR2 is FQNNGV in the germline V gene. The V end was cut by 1 base, the J end by 0 bases, with 13 bases between. This CDR3 is built from 17 residues. The DNA of the CDR3 is TGTGCCAGCAGCTTAGGGACAAGATTCGATAGCAATCAGCCCCAGCATTTT. It yields the protein CASSLGTRFDSNQPQHF.

This chain connects TRBV14 to TRBJ2-7; no firm D call. Germline CDR1 and CDR2: SGHDN and FVKESK. This CDR3 comprises 14 residues. The V end lost 2 bases, the J end lost 0 bases, and 8 bases lay between the germline ends. CDR3 protein: CASSQWPSSYEQYF. The CDR3 DNA sequence: TGTGCCAGCAGCCAATGGCCCAGCTCCTACGAGCAGTACTTC.

The V call is TRBV7-9, the J call TRBJ2-2, with D unresolved. V lost 1 base, J lost 5 bases, and 5 bases lay in between. This CDR3 contains 13 residues. Germline V gives CDR1 SEHNR, CDR2 FQNEAQ (reference sequence). CDR3 nucleotides: TGTGCCAGCAGCTTAGAATCTACCGGGGAGCTGTTTTTT. Translating gives CASSLESTGELFF.

The J gene is TRBJ2-7, the V gene TRBV11-1; D may be TRBD2 (6 bases). Germline lookup yields CDR1 SGHAT and CDR2 FQDESV (reference sequence). The CDR3 totals 16 residues. V was trimmed by 5 bases and J by 3 bases, leaving 20 bases between them. The chain's CDR3 is CASSPGGGIMLYEQYF. DNA of the CDR3: TGTGCCAGCAGCCCCGGCGGAGGGATAATGCTCTACGAGCAGTACTTC.

The chain uses TRBV11-2 and TRBJ2-2; 7 bases line up with TRBD2. J was trimmed by 6 bases and V by 5 bases; bases with no gene match: 6. The V gene's germline CDR1 is SGHAT and CDR2 FQNNGV. The CDR3 is 14 residues long. As DNA, the CDR3 is TGTGCCAGCAGCCCAACTAGCGACGCCGGGGAGCTGTTTTTT. Amino acid sequence: CASSPTSDAGELFF. The full variable domain, rest sourced from reference TRBV11-2 and TRBJ2-2, is EAGVAQSPRYKIIEKRQSVAFWCNPISGHATLYWYQQILGQGPKLLIQFQNNGVVDDSQLPKDRFSAERLKGVDSTLKIQPAKLEDSAVYLCASSPTSDAGELFFGEGSRLTVL.